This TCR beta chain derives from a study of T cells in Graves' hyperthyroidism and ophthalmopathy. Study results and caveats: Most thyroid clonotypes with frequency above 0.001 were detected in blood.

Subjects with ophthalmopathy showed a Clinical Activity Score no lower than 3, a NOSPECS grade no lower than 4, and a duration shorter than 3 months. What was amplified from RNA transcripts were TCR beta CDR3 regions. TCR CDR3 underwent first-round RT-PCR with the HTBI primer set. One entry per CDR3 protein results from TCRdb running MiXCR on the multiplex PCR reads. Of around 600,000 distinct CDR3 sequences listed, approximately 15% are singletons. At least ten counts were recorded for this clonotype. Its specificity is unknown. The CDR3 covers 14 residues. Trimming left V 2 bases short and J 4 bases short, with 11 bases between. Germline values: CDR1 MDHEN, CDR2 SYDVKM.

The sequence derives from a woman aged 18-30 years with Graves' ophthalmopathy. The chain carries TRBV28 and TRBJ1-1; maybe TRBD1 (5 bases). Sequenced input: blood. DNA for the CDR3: TGTGCCAGCAGTTTAGGCCCCGGGGGCACTGAAGCTTTCTTT. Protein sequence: CASSLGPGGTEAFF.